This TCR beta chain was observed in a study of glioma-infiltrating T cells (dated by TCRdb to about 2016). Background for the entire study: Sequencing of TCR alpha- and beta-chain repertoires was performed on glioma tissue, on non-neoplastic brain tissue, and on matched peripheral blood mononuclear cells. To gauge divergence between tissue and blood T-cell populations, every tissue-infiltrating repertoire was compared against the peripheral blood repertoire from the same patient. The paired cohort comprised three low-grade glioma patients, several primary glioblastoma patients and three non-glioma patients contributing non-neoplastic brain tissue. Broader findings and caveats from the paper: The group comparisons were based on small numbers of patients: three non-neoplastic, three low-grade glioma and roughly eight glioblastoma patients. VJ-independent divergence between tissue and blood was lower than expected in non-neoplastic patients but higher than expected in all gliomas, particularly low-grade gliomas. Very few CDR3 sequences were found to be shared between tissue and blood, and this scarcity was attributed to high CDR3 diversity and limited sampling.

The iRepertoire nested amplicon-rescue multiplex PCR (arm-PCR) platform was used to amplify TCR alpha and beta CDR3 regions from RNA. One-step reverse transcription and amplification used about 95-400 ng of tissue mRNA or PBMC total RNA as input. After bead purification, a secondary multiplex PCR added Illumina adapters, and libraries were gel-purified between 200 and 400 bp. Demultiplexing relied on internal 6-nucleotide barcodes carried by the libraries. Sequencing of the libraries was done on an Illumina MiSeq using 2x220 or 2x250 nucleotide paired-end reads. Per the source publication's procedure: Paired reads were merged with FLASH 1.2.11 and aligned to the GRCh37 human genome with BWA-MEM before extracting TRA and TRB reads. V and J assignment used an IMGT-derived reference of cassette sequences and CDR3 motifs that included pseudogenes. Three-frame translation of reads was performed, and productive CDR3s were defined as those with a C...FGXG motif and no stop codons. A clonotype was defined as a unique combination of a V-J cassette pair and a CDR3 amino acid sequence. Reads were filtered by Hamming distance, thresholded by each sample's sequence error rate in mapped regions. TCRdb handled the public reads itself, with Q25 trimming in fastp and clone calling in MiXCR, and kept productive beta chains. A single entry per CDR3 protein holds the most common genes and DNA from its merged rows. The V and J calls follow TCRdb's processing rather than the paper's. The sample table shows over 2,500 distinct CDR3 sequences, and over 35% are seen once. The ten largest clonotypes hold roughly 50% of the sample.

From the cysteine up to the phenylalanine, the CDR3 has a length of 16 residues. Of all the DNA, just the CDR3 is kept, 48 bases in frame from base 1. Germline trimming amounts to 2 bases on V and 8 bases on J, with 10 as the count of junction bases outside the gene matches. In its sample, this clonotype was seen many times. Which antigen it targets is not known. Qualities for individual bases were not recorded, and no much larger clone is one base off. Source material: glioma tissue, nonneoplastic brain tissue, or PBMCs (not recorded which). This TCR derives from a human donor with low-grade glioma or glioblastoma, undergoing nonglioma brain surgery, or in good health (not recorded which). Recombination linked TRBV12-3 or TRBV12-4 to TRBJ1-2; 11 bases in the junction line up with TRBD1. The CDR3 protein is CASSLTRTGGVKGYTF. The DNA is as follows: TGTGCCAGCAGTTTAACTAGGACAGGGGGCGTAAAAGGCTACACCTTC.